This TCR beta chain was identified in a study of lymphopenia after photon versus proton radiotherapy. Generated by immunoSEQ multiplex PCR, the TCRdb table keeps only in-frame clones and is missing some. The repertoire holds about 22,000 clones, around nine tenths seen once, with over 8.5% in the top ten. Trimming stripped 1 base from V and 9 bases from J, with 4 bases between. CDR1 is LGHNA, CDR2 YSLEER, per germline. The length of the CDR3 is 11 residues. Here the sequenced sample was peripheral blood, taken from a patient treated with proton-based radiotherapy. The rearrangement joins TRBV4-3 to TRBJ2-1; D unresolved. The clonotype was recovered from a man older than 75 with esophageal cancer. The CDR3 DNA follows: TGCGCCAGCAGCCAAGGGATTGAGCAGTTCTTC. Translating gives CASSQGIEQFF.